What follows are 2 T cell receptor beta chains derived from one specimen sequenced in a study of blood T cell repertoires in COVID-19. Repertoires were generated with immunoSEQ multiplex PCR, while TCRdb's copy carries only in-frame clones and drops some. The table lists about 67,000 clones, about 90% of them singletons. Material: peripheral blood. These receptors originate from a man aged 50 to 60 with active COVID-19.

This sequence joins TRBV7-3 and TRBJ2-1; 7 bases match TRBD1. In germline, CDR1 is SGHTA, CDR2 FQGTGA. Trimming removed 5 bases from V and 4 bases from J; junction bases left unmatched: 8. The CDR3 sequence is 15 residues long. The CDR3 DNA reads as TGTGCCAGCAGCCAAACAGGGGCCCGATACAATGAGCAGTTCTTC. Its protein product is CASSQTGARYNEQFF.

This clone occurred a few times. The chain joins TRBV24-1 to TRBJ1-2; D perhaps matches TRBD1 (6 bases). CDR3 size: 13 residues. Trimming removed 4 bases from V and 7 bases from J, with 12 bases in between. Germline values: CDR1 KGHDR, CDR2 SFDVKD. The chain's CDR3 is CATSELRGSGYTF. CDR3 coding DNA: TGTGCCACCAGTGAACTCAGGGGAAGTGGCTACACCTTC.